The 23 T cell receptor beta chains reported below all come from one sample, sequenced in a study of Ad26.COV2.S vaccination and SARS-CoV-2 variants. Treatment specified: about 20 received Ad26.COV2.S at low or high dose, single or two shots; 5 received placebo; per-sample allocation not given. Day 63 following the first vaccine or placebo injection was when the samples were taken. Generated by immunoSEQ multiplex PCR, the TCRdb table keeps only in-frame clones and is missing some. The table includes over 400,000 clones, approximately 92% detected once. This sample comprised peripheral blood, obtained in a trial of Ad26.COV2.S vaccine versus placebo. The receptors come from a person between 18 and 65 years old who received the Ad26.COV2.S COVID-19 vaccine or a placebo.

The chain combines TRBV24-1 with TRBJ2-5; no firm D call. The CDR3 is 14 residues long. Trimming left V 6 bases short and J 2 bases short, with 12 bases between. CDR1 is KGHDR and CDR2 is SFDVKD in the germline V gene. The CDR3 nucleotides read TGTGCCACCAGTTCCGCAGTATTACAAGAGACCCAGTACTTC. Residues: CATSSAVLQETQYF.

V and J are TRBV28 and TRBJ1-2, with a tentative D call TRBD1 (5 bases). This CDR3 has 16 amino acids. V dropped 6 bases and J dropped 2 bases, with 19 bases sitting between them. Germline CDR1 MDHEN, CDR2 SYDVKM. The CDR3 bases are TGTGCCAGCAGCCCCCGGGGGTTGGGGTTCAACTATGGCTACACCTTC. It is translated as CASSPRGLGFNYGYTF.

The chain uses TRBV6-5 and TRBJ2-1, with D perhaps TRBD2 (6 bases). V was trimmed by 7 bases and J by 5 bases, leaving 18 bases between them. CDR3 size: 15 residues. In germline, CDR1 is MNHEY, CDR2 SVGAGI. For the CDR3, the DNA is TGTGCCAGCAACTTCCTGGCGGGAACTCACAATGAGCAGTTCTTC. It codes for CASNFLAGTHNEQFF.

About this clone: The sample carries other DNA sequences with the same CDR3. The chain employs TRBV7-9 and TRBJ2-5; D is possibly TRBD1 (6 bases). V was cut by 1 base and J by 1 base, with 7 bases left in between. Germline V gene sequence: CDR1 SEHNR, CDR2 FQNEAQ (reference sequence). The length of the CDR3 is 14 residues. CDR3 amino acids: CASSLVGGQETQYF. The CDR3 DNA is TGTGCCAGCAGCTTAGTAGGGGGCCAAGAGACCCAGTACTTC.

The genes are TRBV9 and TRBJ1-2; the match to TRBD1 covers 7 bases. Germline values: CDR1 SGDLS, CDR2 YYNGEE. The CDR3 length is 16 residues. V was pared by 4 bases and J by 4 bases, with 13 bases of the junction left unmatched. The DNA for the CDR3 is TGTGCCAGCAGCCTCGACGGGACAGCGGATAGCTATGGCTACACCTTC. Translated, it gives CASSLDGTADSYGYTF. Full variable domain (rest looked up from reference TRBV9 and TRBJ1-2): DSGVTQTPKHLITATGQRVTLRCSPRSGDLSVYWYQQSLDQGLQFLIQYYNGEERAKGNILERFSAQQFPDLHSELNLSSLELGDSALYFCASSLDGTADSYGYTFGSGTRLTVV.

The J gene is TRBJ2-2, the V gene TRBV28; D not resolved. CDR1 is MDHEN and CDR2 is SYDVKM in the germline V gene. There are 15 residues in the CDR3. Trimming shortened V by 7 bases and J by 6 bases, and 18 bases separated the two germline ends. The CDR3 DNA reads TGTGCCAGCACCCCCGACAATCTCTTAGCCGGGGAGCTGTTTTTT. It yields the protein CASTPDNLLAGELFF.

In DNA, the CDR3 is TGCGCCAGCAGCTTATCACAGGTGGACGGAAAACTGTTTTTT. This encodes CASSLSQVDGKLFF. The chain is built from TRBV5-1 and TRBJ1-4; perhaps TRBD1 as D (5 bases). CDR1 is SGHRS, CDR2 YFSETQ, per germline. The CDR3 totals 14 residues. The ends were cut back, 2 bases at V and 10 bases at J, with 15 bases in the middle.

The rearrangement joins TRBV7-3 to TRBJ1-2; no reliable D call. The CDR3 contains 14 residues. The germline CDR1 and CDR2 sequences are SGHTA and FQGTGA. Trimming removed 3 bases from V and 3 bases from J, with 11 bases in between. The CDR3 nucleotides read TGTGCCAGCAGCTTCGGTCACGGTGACTATGGCTACACCTTC. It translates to CASSFGHGDYGYTF.

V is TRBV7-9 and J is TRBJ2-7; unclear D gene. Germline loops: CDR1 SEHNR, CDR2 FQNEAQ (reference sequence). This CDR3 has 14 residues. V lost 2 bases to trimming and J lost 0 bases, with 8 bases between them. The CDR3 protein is CASSLSTASYEQYV. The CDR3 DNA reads TGTGCCAGCAGCTTAAGCACAGCCTCCTACGAGCAGTACGTC.

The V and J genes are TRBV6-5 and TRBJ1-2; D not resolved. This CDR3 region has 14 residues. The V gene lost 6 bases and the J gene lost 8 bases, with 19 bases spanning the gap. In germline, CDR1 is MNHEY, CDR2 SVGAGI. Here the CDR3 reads CASSTTQDSGGYTF. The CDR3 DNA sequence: TGTGCCAGCAGCACTACTCAGGACTCGGGGGGCTACACCTTC.

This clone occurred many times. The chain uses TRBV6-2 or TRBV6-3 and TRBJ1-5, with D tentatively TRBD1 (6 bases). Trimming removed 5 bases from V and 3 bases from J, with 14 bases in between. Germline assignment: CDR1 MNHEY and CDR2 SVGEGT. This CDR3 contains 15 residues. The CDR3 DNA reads TGTGCCAGCAGTGGGCGGACAGCACCCAATCAGCCCCAGCATTTT. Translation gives CASSGRTAPNQPQHF.

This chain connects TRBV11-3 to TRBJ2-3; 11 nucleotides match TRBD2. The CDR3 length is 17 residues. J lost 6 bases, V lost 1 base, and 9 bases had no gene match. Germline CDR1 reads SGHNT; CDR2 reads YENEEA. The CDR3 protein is CASSLGLAGGSRDTQYF. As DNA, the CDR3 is TGTGCCAGCAGCTTAGGGCTAGCGGGAGGTTCAAGGGATACGCAGTATTTT.

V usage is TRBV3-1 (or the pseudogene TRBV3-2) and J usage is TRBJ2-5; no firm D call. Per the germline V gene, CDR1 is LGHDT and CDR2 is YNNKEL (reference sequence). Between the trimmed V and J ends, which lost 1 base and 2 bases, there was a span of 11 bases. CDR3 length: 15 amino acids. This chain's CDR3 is CASSQVLELQETQYF. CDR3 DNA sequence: TGTGCCAGCAGCCAAGTTCTCGAGCTACAAGAGACCCAGTACTTC.

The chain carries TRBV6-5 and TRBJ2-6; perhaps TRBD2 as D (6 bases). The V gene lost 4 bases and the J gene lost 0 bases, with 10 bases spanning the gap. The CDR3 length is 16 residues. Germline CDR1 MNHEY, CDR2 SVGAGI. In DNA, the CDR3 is TGTGCCAGCAGTTCCCCCGGGAGCTCTGGGGCCAACGTCCTGACTTTC. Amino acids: CASSSPGSSGANVLTF.

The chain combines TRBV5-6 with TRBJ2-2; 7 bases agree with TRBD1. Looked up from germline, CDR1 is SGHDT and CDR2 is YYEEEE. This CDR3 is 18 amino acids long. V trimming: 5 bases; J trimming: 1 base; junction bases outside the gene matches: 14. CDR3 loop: CASRTFGLGTVNTGELFF. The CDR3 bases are TGTGCCAGCAGGACCTTCGGTCTCGGGACAGTGAACACCGGGGAGCTGTTTTTT.

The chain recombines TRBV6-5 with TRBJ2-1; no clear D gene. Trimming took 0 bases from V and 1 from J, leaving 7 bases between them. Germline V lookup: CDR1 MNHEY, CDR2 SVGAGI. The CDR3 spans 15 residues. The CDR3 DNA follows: TGTGCCAGCAGTTACTCGGAGACATCCTACAATGAGCAGTTCTTC. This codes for CASSYSETSYNEQFF.

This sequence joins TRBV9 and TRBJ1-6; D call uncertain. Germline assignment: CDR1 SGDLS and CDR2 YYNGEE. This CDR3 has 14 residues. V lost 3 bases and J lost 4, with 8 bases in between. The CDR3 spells CASSADPYNSPLHF. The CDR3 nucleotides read TGTGCCAGCAGCGCCGACCCTTATAATTCACCCCTCCACTTT.

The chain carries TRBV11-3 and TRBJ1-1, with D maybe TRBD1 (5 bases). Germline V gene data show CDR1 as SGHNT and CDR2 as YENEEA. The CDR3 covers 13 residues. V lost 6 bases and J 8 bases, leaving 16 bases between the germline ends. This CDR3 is CASRGRDPREAFF. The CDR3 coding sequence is TGTGCCAGCAGGGGTAGGGACCCCAGGGAAGCTTTCTTT.

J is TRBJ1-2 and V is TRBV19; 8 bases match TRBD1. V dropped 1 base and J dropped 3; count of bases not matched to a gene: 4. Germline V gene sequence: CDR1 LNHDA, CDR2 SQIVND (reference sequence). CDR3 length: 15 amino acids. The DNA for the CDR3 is TGTGCCAGTAGTATAGGCGGACAGGGTTACTATGGCTACACCTTC. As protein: CASSIGGQGYYGYTF.

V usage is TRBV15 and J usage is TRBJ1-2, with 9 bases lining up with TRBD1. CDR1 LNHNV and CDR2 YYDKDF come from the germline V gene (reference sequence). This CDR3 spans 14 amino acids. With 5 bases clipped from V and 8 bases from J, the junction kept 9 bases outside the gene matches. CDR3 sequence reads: CATSFGTGWGGYTF. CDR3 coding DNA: TGTGCCACCAGCTTTGGGACAGGGTGGGGCGGCTACACCTTC.

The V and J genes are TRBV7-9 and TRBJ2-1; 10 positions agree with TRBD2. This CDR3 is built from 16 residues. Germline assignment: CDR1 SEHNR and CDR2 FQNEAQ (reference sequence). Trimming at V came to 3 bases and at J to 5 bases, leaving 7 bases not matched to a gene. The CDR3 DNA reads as TGTGCCAGCAGCTTCGGGTCGGGGACTAGCGACAATGAGCAGTTCTTC. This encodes CASSFGSGTSDNEQFF.

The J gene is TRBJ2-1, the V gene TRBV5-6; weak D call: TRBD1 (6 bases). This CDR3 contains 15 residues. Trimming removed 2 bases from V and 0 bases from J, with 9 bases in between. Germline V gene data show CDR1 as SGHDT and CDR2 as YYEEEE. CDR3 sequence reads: CASSLGTNSYNEQFF. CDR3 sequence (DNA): TGTGCCAGCAGCTTAGGGACAAACTCCTACAATGAGCAGTTCTTC.

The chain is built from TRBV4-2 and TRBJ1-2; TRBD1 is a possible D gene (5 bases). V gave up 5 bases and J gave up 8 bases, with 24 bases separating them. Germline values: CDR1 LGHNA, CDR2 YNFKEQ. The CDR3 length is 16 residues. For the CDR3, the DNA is TGTGCCAGCAGCGATAGGAGGGGAAGTGGATCCTTCGGCTACACCTTC. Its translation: CASSDRRGSGSFGYTF.